A selection of T cell receptor beta chains follows, all from one sample in a study of vaccination effects on CD4 cells after COVID-19. Some clones are missing from TCRdb's copy, which holds only in-frame ones; the method was immunoSEQ multiplex PCR. Of around 62,000 clones listed, 70% to 85% are singletons. Antigens for these TCRs are unknown. The sample consisted of CD4+ T cells from PBMCs cultured without peptide, taken after COVID-19 vaccination. The receptors come from a human donor who received a COVID-19 vaccine. Both conserved end residues are part of each CDR3. The order of the fields is clone size, J gene, V gene, D gene, CDR3 protein, CDR3 DNA. The D gene is left open where the match is weak. Some rows have no size entry. The others give once, few or many, or a class for an expanded clone.

clone_size: .; j_call: TRBJ1-2; v_call: TRBV30; d_call: .; cdr3_aa: CAPRSDNYGYTF; cdr3_nt: TGTGCCCCAAGGTCCGACAACTATGGCTACACCTTC
clone_size: .; j_call: TRBJ1-1; v_call: TRBV7-8; d_call: .; cdr3_aa: CASSLEQNTEAFF; cdr3_nt: TGTGCCAGCAGCTTAGAGCAGAACACTGAAGCTTTCTTT
clone_size: few; j_call: TRBJ1-2; v_call: TRBV6-2/TRBV6-3; d_call: .; cdr3_aa: CASSYTLDKRDYGYTF; cdr3_nt: TGTGCCAGCAGTTACACCCTTGACAAAAGGGACTATGGCTACACCTTC
clone_size: .; j_call: TRBJ1-5; v_call: TRBV7-9; d_call: .; cdr3_aa: CASSFSGGNQPQHF; cdr3_nt: TGTGCCAGCAGCTTTTCAGGGGGCAATCAGCCCCAGCATTTT
clone_size: .; j_call: TRBJ1-6; v_call: TRBV6-5; d_call: .; cdr3_aa: CASRNVLPLHF; cdr3_nt: TGTGCCAGCAGGAACGTTTTACCCCTCCACTTT
clone_size: once; j_call: TRBJ1-2; v_call: TRBV6-4; d_call: .; cdr3_aa: CASSLTLGANYGYTF; cdr3_nt: TGTGCCAGCAGTCTTACCCTGGGGGCGAACTATGGCTACACCTTC
clone_size: .; j_call: TRBJ2-5; v_call: TRBV9; d_call: TRBD2; cdr3_aa: CASSTGLAGRKTQYF; cdr3_nt: TGTGCCAGCAGCACGGGACTAGCGGGGAGGAAGACCCAGTACTTC
clone_size: .; j_call: TRBJ1-1; v_call: TRBV7-2; d_call: TRBD1; cdr3_aa: CASSPGTGRSMTMNTEAFF; cdr3_nt: TGTGCCAGCAGCCCCGGGACAGGGCGATCCATGACTATGAACACTGAAGCTTTCTTT
clone_size: .; j_call: TRBJ1-4; v_call: TRBV9; d_call: TRBD1; cdr3_aa: CAISTTGENNEKLFF; cdr3_nt: TGTGCCATCTCTACGACAGGGGAGAATAATGAAAAACTGTTTTTT
clone_size: .; j_call: TRBJ1-4; v_call: TRBV18; d_call: TRBD1; cdr3_aa: CASSPGQGINEKLFF; cdr3_nt: TGTGCCAGCTCACCGGGACAGGGAATTAATGAAAAACTGTTTTTT
clone_size: .; j_call: TRBJ1-1; v_call: TRBV12-3/TRBV12-4; d_call: .; cdr3_aa: CASSYRRQGAFF; cdr3_nt: TGTGCCAGCAGTTATAGACGGCAGGGGGCTTTCTTT
clone_size: .; j_call: TRBJ1-2; v_call: TRBV7-2; d_call: TRBD1; cdr3_aa: CASSGAQGVYGYTF; cdr3_nt: TGTGCCAGCAGCGGCGCTCAGGGGGTCTATGGCTACACCTTC
clone_size: few; j_call: TRBJ1-6; v_call: TRBV4-1; d_call: .; cdr3_aa: CASSQASGHSWGIGSPLHF; cdr3_nt: TGCGCCAGCAGCCAAGCCTCAGGACATTCTTGGGGTATTGGTTCACCCCTCCACTTT
clone_size: few; j_call: TRBJ1-1; v_call: TRBV14; d_call: .; cdr3_aa: CASSQQQETEAFF; cdr3_nt: TGTGCCAGCAGCCAACAACAGGAGACTGAAGCTTTCTTT
clone_size: .; j_call: TRBJ1-4; v_call: TRBV7-9; d_call: .; cdr3_aa: CASSLAGYEKLFF; cdr3_nt: TGTGCCAGCAGCTTAGCGGGGTATGAAAAACTGTTTTTT
clone_size: once; j_call: TRBJ1-4; v_call: TRBV7-9; d_call: TRBD1; cdr3_aa: CASSLVGGLGGEKLFF; cdr3_nt: TGTGCCAGCAGCTTAGTAGGGGGCTTGGGCGGTGAAAAACTGTTTTTT
clone_size: .; j_call: TRBJ1-2; v_call: TRBV25-1; d_call: .; cdr3_aa: CASSPAGGYGYTF; cdr3_nt: TGTGCCAGCAGCCCCGCAGGCGGCTATGGCTACACCTTC
clone_size: .; j_call: TRBJ1-2; v_call: TRBV5-1; d_call: .; cdr3_aa: CASSLGGDIPTYGYTF; cdr3_nt: TGCGCCAGCAGCTTAGGGGGAGACATACCTACCTATGGCTACACCTTC
clone_size: .; j_call: TRBJ2-2; v_call: TRBV29-1; d_call: .; cdr3_aa: CSVGDTGELFF; cdr3_nt: TGCAGCGTTGGTGACACCGGGGAGCTGTTTTTT
clone_size: .; j_call: TRBJ2-3; v_call: TRBV9; d_call: .; cdr3_aa: CASSVGDGNWDTQYF; cdr3_nt: TGTGCCAGCAGCGTAGGGGACGGTAATTGGGATACGCAGTATTTT
clone_size: .; j_call: TRBJ2-2; v_call: TRBV10-1; d_call: TRBD1; cdr3_aa: CASRTGDNTGELFF; cdr3_nt: TGCGCCAGCCGGACAGGGGACAACACCGGGGAGCTGTTTTTT
clone_size: .; j_call: TRBJ1-2; v_call: TRBV24-1; d_call: .; cdr3_aa: CATSDPAFYGYTF; cdr3_nt: TGTGCCACCAGTGACCCAGCCTTCTATGGCTACACCTTC
clone_size: .; j_call: TRBJ1-2; v_call: TRBV6-5; d_call: TRBD1; cdr3_aa: CASRTDREGGGYTF; cdr3_nt: TGTGCCAGCAGAACGGACAGGGAAGGGGGTGGCTACACCTTC
clone_size: .; j_call: TRBJ1-4; v_call: TRBV10-3; d_call: TRBD1; cdr3_aa: CATNRGLGEKLFF; cdr3_nt: TGTGCCACGAACAGGGGGCTCGGTGAAAAACTGTTTTTT
clone_size: .; j_call: TRBJ2-1; v_call: TRBV14; d_call: TRBD2; cdr3_aa: CASSQTAGGPGNEQFF; cdr3_nt: TGTGCCAGCAGCCAAACTGCGGGGGGGCCTGGCAATGAGCAGTTCTTC
clone_size: .; j_call: TRBJ1-3; v_call: TRBV19; d_call: .; cdr3_aa: CASSMAQGSGNTIYF; cdr3_nt: TGTGCCAGTAGTATGGCGCAGGGCTCCGGAAACACCATATATTTT
clone_size: few; j_call: TRBJ2-1; v_call: TRBV7-9; d_call: .; cdr3_aa: CASSLTGFNERFF; cdr3_nt: TGTGCCAGCAGCCTTACAGGGTTCAACGAGCGGTTCTTC
clone_size: .; j_call: TRBJ1-4; v_call: TRBV19; d_call: .; cdr3_aa: CASRGRGAPEKLFF; cdr3_nt: TGTGCCAGTAGGGGCCGGGGGGCTCCTGAAAAACTGTTTTTT
clone_size: .; j_call: TRBJ2-3; v_call: TRBV13; d_call: TRBD2; cdr3_aa: CASSSLAGGPKQYF; cdr3_nt: TGTGCCAGCAGCTCCCTAGCGGGGGGCCCAAAGCAGTATTTT
clone_size: .; j_call: TRBJ2-1; v_call: TRBV2; d_call: TRBD2; cdr3_aa: CASSEGGGGGSYNEQFF; cdr3_nt: TGTGCCAGCAGTGAAGGTGGTGGCGGGGGGTCGTACAATGAGCAGTTCTTC
clone_size: .; j_call: TRBJ1-3; v_call: TRBV18; d_call: .; cdr3_aa: CASSPTSGDLSGNTIYF; cdr3_nt: TGTGCCAGCTCACCAACTTCGGGGGACCTCTCTGGAAACACCATATATTTT
clone_size: .; j_call: TRBJ1-1; v_call: TRBV19; d_call: .; cdr3_aa: CASSIEPGHRTTEAFF; cdr3_nt: TGTGCCAGTAGTATAGAACCGGGACATAGAACAACTGAAGCTTTCTTT
clone_size: .; j_call: TRBJ1-5; v_call: TRBV19; d_call: TRBD1; cdr3_aa: CASSTIDRANQPQHF; cdr3_nt: TGTGCCAGTAGTACCATAGACAGGGCCAATCAGCCCCAGCATTTT
clone_size: .; j_call: TRBJ2-3; v_call: TRBV10-3; d_call: TRBD2; cdr3_aa: CAISRLAGADSADTQYF; cdr3_nt: TGTGCCATCAGCCGACTAGCGGGGGCCGATTCAGCGGATACGCAGTATTTT
clone_size: few; j_call: TRBJ1-4; v_call: TRBV4-2; d_call: .; cdr3_aa: CASSQDGGGEKLFF; cdr3_nt: TGTGCCAGCAGCCAAGATGGGGGAGGTGAAAAACTGTTTTTT
clone_size: .; j_call: TRBJ1-5; v_call: TRBV18; d_call: .; cdr3_aa: CASSPFSRQEGQPQHF; cdr3_nt: TGTGCCAGCTCACCCTTTTCTCGACAGGAGGGTCAGCCCCAGCATTTT
clone_size: .; j_call: TRBJ1-1; v_call: TRBV29-1; d_call: .; cdr3_aa: CSVFAQGNTEAFF; cdr3_nt: TGCAGCGTTTTTGCTCAGGGGAACACTGAAGCTTTCTTT
clone_size: few; j_call: TRBJ1-1; v_call: TRBV25-1; d_call: TRBD1; cdr3_aa: CASSDPTGGDTEAFF; cdr3_nt: TGTGCCAGCAGTGACCCGACAGGGGGGGACACTGAAGCTTTCTTT
clone_size: .; j_call: TRBJ1-5; v_call: TRBV7-9; d_call: TRBD1; cdr3_aa: CASSTGTGNNQPQHF; cdr3_nt: TGTGCCAGCAGCACCGGGACAGGGAACAATCAGCCCCAGCATTTT
clone_size: .; j_call: TRBJ1-2; v_call: TRBV7-2; d_call: TRBD1; cdr3_aa: CASSFNRGAYGYTF; cdr3_nt: TGTGCCAGCAGTTTTAACAGGGGAGCCTATGGCTACACCTTC
clone_size: .; j_call: TRBJ2-3; v_call: TRBV2; d_call: .; cdr3_aa: CASTGTWRADTQYF; cdr3_nt: TGTGCCAGCACCGGGACTTGGAGGGCAGATACGCAGTATTTT
clone_size: .; j_call: TRBJ2-3; v_call: TRBV18; d_call: TRBD2; cdr3_aa: CASSPPIQRGPHTDTQYF; cdr3_nt: TGTGCCAGCTCACCACCGATCCAGCGGGGGCCCCACACAGATACGCAGTATTTT
clone_size: .; j_call: TRBJ1-6; v_call: TRBV7-2; d_call: .; cdr3_aa: CASSLGAYNSPLHF; cdr3_nt: TGTGCCAGCAGCTTGGGGGCCTATAATTCACCCCTCCACTTT
clone_size: .; j_call: TRBJ2-1; v_call: TRBV24-1; d_call: TRBD1; cdr3_aa: CATSDPSVLDRDNEQFF; cdr3_nt: TGTGCCACCAGTGATCCCTCGGTACTGGACAGGGACAATGAGCAGTTCTTC
clone_size: .; j_call: TRBJ2-2; v_call: TRBV5-1; d_call: .; cdr3_aa: CASSLLTRQGSGELFF; cdr3_nt: TGCGCCAGCAGCTTGCTTACTAGGCAGGGAAGCGGGGAGCTGTTTTTT
clone_size: .; j_call: TRBJ1-2; v_call: TRBV7-2; d_call: TRBD1; cdr3_aa: CASSQGAGYGYTF; cdr3_nt: TGTGCCAGCAGCCAGGGGGCAGGCTATGGCTACACCTTC
clone_size: .; j_call: TRBJ1-2; v_call: TRBV28; d_call: TRBD1; cdr3_aa: CASQPGGADYGYTF; cdr3_nt: TGTGCCAGCCAGCCAGGGGGAGCAGACTATGGCTACACCTTC
clone_size: .; j_call: TRBJ1-6; v_call: TRBV5-5; d_call: TRBD1; cdr3_aa: CASTSGQANSPLHF; cdr3_nt: TGTGCCAGCACCTCGGGACAGGCAAATTCACCCCTCCACTTT
clone_size: .; j_call: TRBJ1-2; v_call: TRBV6-2/TRBV6-3; d_call: TRBD1; cdr3_aa: CASSTGQGHGYTF; cdr3_nt: TGTGCCAGCAGTACCGGACAGGGACATGGCTACACCTTC
clone_size: .; j_call: TRBJ1-6; v_call: TRBV7-2; d_call: .; cdr3_aa: CASSLSREFYNSPLHF; cdr3_nt: TGTGCCAGCAGCTTAAGCAGGGAGTTTTATAATTCACCCCTCCACTTT
clone_size: .; j_call: TRBJ1-5; v_call: TRBV20-1; d_call: TRBD1; cdr3_aa: CSASNRGGQPQHF; cdr3_nt: TGCAGTGCCAGTAACAGGGGTGGTCAGCCCCAGCATTTT
clone_size: few; j_call: TRBJ1-6; v_call: TRBV12-3/TRBV12-4; d_call: .; cdr3_aa: CASSSASDSPLHF; cdr3_nt: TGTGCCAGCAGTTCGGCCTCGGATTCACCCCTCCACTTT
clone_size: .; j_call: TRBJ1-2; v_call: TRBV24-1; d_call: .; cdr3_aa: CATSNFDGYTF; cdr3_nt: TGTGCCACCAGTAATTTTGATGGCTACACCTTC
clone_size: .; j_call: TRBJ2-2; v_call: TRBV6-2/TRBV6-3; d_call: .; cdr3_aa: CASSSPYSSGHTGELFF; cdr3_nt: TGTGCCAGCAGTTCCCCGTATTCGTCAGGCCACACCGGGGAGCTGTTTTTT
clone_size: once; j_call: TRBJ1-4; v_call: TRBV5-1; d_call: .; cdr3_aa: CASSLGGPATNEKLFF; cdr3_nt: TGCGCCAGCAGCTTGGGGGGACCCGCAACTAATGAAAAACTGTTTTTT
clone_size: once; j_call: TRBJ2-5; v_call: TRBV4-1; d_call: .; cdr3_aa: CASSQDSTAAEETQYF; cdr3_nt: TGCGCCAGCAGCCAAGATTCTACAGCCGCCGAAGAGACCCAGTACTTC
clone_size: .; j_call: TRBJ1-1; v_call: TRBV6-6; d_call: TRBD1; cdr3_aa: CASSRQGEFTEAFF; cdr3_nt: TGTGCCAGCAGTAGACAGGGGGAGTTCACTGAAGCTTTCTTT
clone_size: .; j_call: TRBJ1-1; v_call: TRBV30; d_call: TRBD1; cdr3_aa: CAWSRGSRGRPNTEAFF; cdr3_nt: TGTGCCTGGAGCAGGGGGTCCAGGGGACGACCGAACACTGAAGCTTTCTTT
clone_size: .; j_call: TRBJ2-5; v_call: TRBV4-1; d_call: TRBD1; cdr3_aa: CASSRIGGAGETQYF; cdr3_nt: TGCGCCAGCAGCCGGATAGGGGGCGCGGGAGAGACCCAGTACTTC
clone_size: .; j_call: TRBJ2-5; v_call: TRBV30; d_call: .; cdr3_aa: CAWSTSRWAEETQYF; cdr3_nt: TGTGCCTGGAGTACGTCCCGATGGGCGGAAGAGACCCAGTACTTC